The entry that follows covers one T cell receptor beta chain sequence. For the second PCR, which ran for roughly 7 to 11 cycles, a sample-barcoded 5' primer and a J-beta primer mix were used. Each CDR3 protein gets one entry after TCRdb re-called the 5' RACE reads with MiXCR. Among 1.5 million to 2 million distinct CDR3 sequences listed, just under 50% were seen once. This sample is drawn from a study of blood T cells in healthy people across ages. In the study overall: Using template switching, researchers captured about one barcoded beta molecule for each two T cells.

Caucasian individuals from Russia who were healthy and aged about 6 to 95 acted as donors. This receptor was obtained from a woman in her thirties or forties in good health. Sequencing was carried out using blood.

The CDR3 region is CASSQETETNEKLFF. CDR3 sequence (DNA): TGTGCCAGCAGCCAAGAGACGGAAACTAATGAAAAACTGTTTTTT. The chain carries TRBV4-2 and TRBJ1-4, with D unclear. With 0 bases removed from V and 1 base from J, the gap between germline ends came to 6 bases. Germline V gene data show CDR1 as LGHNA and CDR2 as YNFKEQ. The CDR3 spans 15 residues.